The entry that follows covers one T cell receptor beta chain sequence. This clonotype was recorded at least ten times. What this receptor recognizes is not known. No base quality values were provided; no much bigger clone lies one nucleotide off. Stable Graves' hyperthyroidism was defined as the absence of progression to ophthalmopathy over 18 months of follow-up. Hyperthyroidism patients were newly diagnosed, had a disease duration of under 2 months, and were aged 18 to 65 years. Patients with uncontrolled infections, other autoimmune diseases, pregnancy or lactation were excluded. Diagnoses were based on clinical symptoms, serum thyroxine and TRAb, thyroid ultrasound and orbital computed tomography. PBMCs were isolated from about 9.1 ml of fresh peripheral blood by Ficoll-Paque density gradient centrifugation. Total RNA was extracted with Trizol reagent, and quality was checked on an Agilent 2100 Bioanalyzer.

The data stem from a study of T cells in Graves' hyperthyroidism and ophthalmopathy (dated by TCRdb to the late 2010s). With regard to the full study: Peripheral blood samples were taken at the time of initial diagnosis, prior to any treatment. The 75 to 100 discovery patients were divided at random into training and test sets in a 7:3 ratio. After blood sampling, hyperthyroidism patients were treated with methimazole at a starting dose of 30 mg daily, and ophthalmopathy patients were treated with high-dose intravenous methylprednisolone. TCR Vbeta CDR3 sequencing of some 140 peripheral blood samples (about 45 ophthalmopathy, some 75 hyperthyroidism and some 17 progressor patients) is reported in the paper. Prospective prediction of ophthalmopathy was tested in an independent validation cohort consisting of some 18 hyperthyroidism patients and 15 to 17 patients who later progressed to ophthalmopathy. In addition, the study compared T-cell repertoires in thyroid tissue and in blood from 6 or 7 Graves' hyperthyroidism patients. To identify distinguishing TCR V-J signatures, a discovery cohort of about 95 patients was used, comprising 40 to 45 with Graves' ophthalmopathy and approximately 58 with stable Graves' hyperthyroidism. General conclusions and limits of the study: Most expanded thyroid clonotypes (frequency above 0.001) were also detected in blood, suggesting blood repertoires may reflect thyroid immune responses. Ophthalmopathy was separated from stable hyperthyroidism by a 13 V-J signature model, with approximately 90% sensitivity and roughly 81% specificity obtained in cross-validation and 80%/75% obtained in testing. During validation, the model predicted progression to ophthalmopathy a median of roughly 7.1 months ahead of onset, with around 65% sensitivity and less than 85% specificity. No statistical method was used to set the sample size in advance, and investigators knew the group allocation.

Inclusive of the bounding cysteine and phenylalanine, the CDR3 is 14 residues long. CDR3 DNA only is kept here, 42 bases in frame from base 1. The junction carries 7 bases between V and J, which are trimmed by 3 bases and 1 base respectively. Looking up the germline V gene yields CDR1 SGHDT and CDR2 YYEEEE. The TCR beta CDR3 regions were amplified from RNA transcripts. The TCR CDR3 was subjected to a first round of RT-PCR using the HTBI primer set and the Qiagen OneStep RT-PCR kit. A second multiplex PCR round built the libraries, followed by size selection and purification. Paired-end sequencing of the libraries was performed with 100 bp reads on an Illumina HiSeq2000. The paper's processing steps were these. SOAPnuke was used to process the raw data, throwing out any read that contained adapters or uncalled bases, had a mean Phred below 15, or lacked an exact constant-primer or identifier match. COPE v1.2.5 was used to merge the high-quality paired reads, and each unique nucleotide sequence was defined as a clonotype. Clonotypes were aligned to IMGT TRBV, TRBD and TRBJ reference segments using MiTCR v1.1. Only V-J combinations with frequency above 0.0001, covering about 99% of repertoires, were analysed. The TCS score was defined as F50 (clonal expansion) divided by E x V (chaos), with BLOSUM62-based TCRdist calculated between CDR3 peptides within each V-J. Welch's t-statistics and random forest reduced 514 V-J features to 13, which were used in a naive Bayes classifier (R e1071). The public reads were reanalyzed by TCRdb: fastp trimming at Q25, MiXCR alignment, in-frame beta chains only. A single entry per CDR3 protein holds the most common genes and DNA from its merged rows. The V and J calls, along with clone size, are taken from TCRdb and not from the paper's own processing. For this sample there are 94,000 or so distinct CDR3 sequences; just over 50% appear just once. 25% to 30% of the sample is in the top ten clones.

The sequenced sample consisted of blood. The chain uses TRBV5-6 and TRBJ2-2; the D gene is possibly TRBD1 or TRBD2, each agreeing over 5 bases. The receptor was isolated from a woman between 35 and 50 years old with Graves' hyperthyroidism. The DNA is as follows: TGTGCCAGCAGCTGGGGGAGGAACACCGGGGAGCTGTTTTTT. It codes for CASSWGRNTGELFF.